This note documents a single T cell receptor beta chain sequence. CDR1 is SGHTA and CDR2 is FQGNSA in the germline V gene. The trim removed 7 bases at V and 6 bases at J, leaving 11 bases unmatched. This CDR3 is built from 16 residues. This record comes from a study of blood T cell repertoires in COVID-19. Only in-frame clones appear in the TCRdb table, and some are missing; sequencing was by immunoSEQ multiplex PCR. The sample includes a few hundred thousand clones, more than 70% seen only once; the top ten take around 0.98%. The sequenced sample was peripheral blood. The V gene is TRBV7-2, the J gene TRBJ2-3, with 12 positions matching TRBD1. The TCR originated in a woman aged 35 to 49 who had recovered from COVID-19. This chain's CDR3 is CASTGRDRGRGDTQYF. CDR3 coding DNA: TGTGCCAGCACCGGCCGGGACAGGGGGCGAGGGGATACGCAGTATTTT.